One T cell receptor beta chain is described in this entry. The data were obtained in a study of blood T cell repertoires in COVID-19. Study overall: T cells, B-cell-depleted T cells, or PBMCs provided the cDNA or gDNA that served as material.

The CDR3 sequence is 16 residues long. Germline V gene data show CDR1 as MNHNY and CDR2 as SVGAGI (reference sequence). Trimming shortened V by 1 base and J by 2 bases, and 14 bases separated the two germline ends. The assay was immunoSEQ multiplex PCR, and TCRdb's table has in-frame clones only and misses some. The table shows hundreds of thousands of clones, with around 84% occurring only once. The clonotype originates from a woman aged 50 to 60 who had recovered from COVID-19. The source material was PBMCs or T cells enriched from blood (not recorded which). The chain is built from TRBV6-6 and TRBJ2-5; D perhaps matches TRBD2 (5 bases). The DNA for the CDR3 is TGTGCCAGCAGTTACTGGGGTTCTAGCAGGCAAGAGACCCAGTACTTC. Encoded protein: CASSYWGSSRQETQYF.